This T cell receptor beta chain was captured in a study of early T cells in non-severe SARS-CoV-2 infection. Study-level results: Anti-spike CD8 responses were favored by VDJdb matching, which missed private and CD4 specificities.

Unique molecular identifiers (one per individual cDNA molecule) were attached. TCRdb reprocessed the 5' RACE reads via MiXCR and lists one record per CDR3 protein. The data hold some 50,000 distinct CDR3 sequences, with 9% to 9.5% observed a single time. Looked up from germline, CDR1 is ENHRY and CDR2 is SYGVKD. The junction had 13 bases not matched to a gene; V was cut back by 11 bases and J by 2 bases. The CDR3 loop spans 15 amino acids. This clonotype was seen at least ten times. Its specificity is not known. J is TRBJ2-3 and V is TRBV10-3, with 7 bases matching TRBD1. Sequencing input: whole blood. This clonotype originated in an adult who was a healthcare worker with PCR-confirmed SARS-CoV-2 infection or an uninfected control (not recorded which). The CDR3 coding sequence is TGTGCCTCGACAGGGTCAACTCCCAACACAGATACGCAGTATTTT. Amino acid sequence: CASTGSTPNTDTQYF.